This T cell receptor beta chain was identified in a study of cytomegalovirus exposure and HLA in healthy donors. 60 Vbeta and 13 Jbeta primers were used in PCR. Clones were sequenced by immunoSEQ multiplex PCR, and TCRdb holds only the in-frame ones, with some missing. The sample lists tens of thousands of clones, roughly 70% occurring once. The V gene's germline CDR1 is SQVTM and CDR2 ANQGSEA. The junction had 10 bases not matched to a gene; V was cut back by 4 bases and J by 6 bases. The CDR3 consists of 14 residues. This chain uses TRBV29-1 with TRBJ2-3, with 7 bases that match TRBD2. Specimen: PBMCs. The sequence derives from a man between 60 and 75 years old in good health and CMV-seropositive. Here the CDR3 reads CSVGVGGGADTQYF. The CDR3, as DNA: TGCAGCGTTGGGGTAGGCGGGGGTGCGGATACGCAGTATTTT.